Listed below are T cell receptor beta chains from one sample, sequenced in a study of blood T cell repertoires in COVID-19. Measured with immunoSEQ multiplex PCR; TCRdb has only the in-frame clones, and not every one. The table shows approximately 280,000 clones, with around 89% occurring only once. Sequences were obtained from peripheral blood. Receptors originate from a man aged 35-49 years with acute or convalescent COVID-19. Each CDR3 is given with its conserved first and last residue. The D gene is left open where the match is weak. Size values are once, few and many counts, or a class for expanded clones, and some rows have none.

D gene | J gene | V gene | clone size | CDR3 DNA | CDR3 protein
TRBD1 | TRBJ2-1 | TRBV5-4 | . | TGTGCCAGCAGCCCAGGGACAGGGGGCCGAAATGAGCAGTTCTTC | CASSPGTGGRNEQFF
. | TRBJ1-3 | TRBV2 | . | TGTGCCAGCAGCCCCACAGTCTCTGGAAACACCATATATTTT | CASSPTVSGNTIYF
TRBD1 | TRBJ1-5 | TRBV28 | . | TGTGCCAGCAGTTTACGGGGGACAGGGCAGCCCAGAGCCCAGCATTTT | CASSLRGTGQPRAQHF
TRBD1 | TRBJ1-1 | TRBV12-3/TRBV12-4 | . | TGTGCCAGCAGTCCCGACAGGGGGCAGGGAGCTTTCTTT | CASSPDRGQGAFF
. | TRBJ2-7 | TRBV7-9 | . | TGTGCCAGCAGCTTAGTGTGGGACTCGAGCTCCTACGAGCAGTACTTC | CASSLVWDSSSYEQYF
TRBD1 | TRBJ2-7 | TRBV6-6 | . | TGTGCCAGCATTTACGGGACAGGGGGCTCCTACGAGCAGTACTTC | CASIYGTGGSYEQYF
TRBD1 | TRBJ1-2 | TRBV27 | . | TGTGCCAGCAGTCTCGGGACAGGGAGTGGCTACACCTTC | CASSLGTGSGYTF
TRBD2 | TRBJ2-1 | TRBV7-6 | . | TGTGCCAGCAGCTTAGGCTTAACTAGCGGGGGGGTTATTGAGCAGTTCTTC | CASSLGLTSGGVIEQFF
. | TRBJ2-1 | TRBV12-3/TRBV12-4 | . | TGTGCCAGTTCGGCGACATACAATGAGCAGTTCTTC | CASSATYNEQFF
TRBD1 | TRBJ2-7 | TRBV19 | . | TGTGCCACCTCGGACAGGAACTACGAGCAGTACTTC | CATSDRNYEQYF
. | TRBJ2-7 | TRBV7-9 | . | TGTGCCAGCAGCTTAGGCGGCCCCGGAGTCTCCTACGAGCAGTACTTC | CASSLGGPGVSYEQYF
. | TRBJ2-6 | TRBV19 | . | TGTGCCAGTACCCACCCTCGGGAAGGGGCCAACGTCCTGACTTTC | CASTHPREGANVLTF
. | TRBJ2-7 | TRBV11-2 | . | TGTGCCAGCAGCTTAGGGCAGTCCAGCTCCTACGAGCAGTACTTC | CASSLGQSSSYEQYF
TRBD1 | TRBJ1-1 | TRBV18 | . | TGTGCCAGCTCACCTTTAACAGGGGACACTGAAGCTTTCTTT | CASSPLTGDTEAFF
. | TRBJ1-1 | TRBV9 | . | TGTGCCAGCAGCGTCCCACCGGGACACGGGAACACTGAAGCTTTCTTT | CASSVPPGHGNTEAFF
. | TRBJ1-1 | TRBV6-5 | . | TGTGCCAGCAGTTACTCAGGGGACTTGAACACTGAAGCTTTCTTT | CASSYSGDLNTEAFF
TRBD1 | TRBJ2-1 | TRBV7-8 | . | TGTGCCAGCAGCTCCCGGGCCCGGACAGGGGAAATAAATGAGCAGTTCTTC | CASSSRARTGEINEQFF
. | TRBJ2-7 | TRBV11-2 | . | TGTGCCAGCAGCTTATACTACGAGCAGTACTTC | CASSLYYEQYF
. | TRBJ2-3 | TRBV7-2 | . | TGTGCCAGCAGCTTAGCGGGGCGAACAGATACGCAGTATTTT | CASSLAGRTDTQYF
. | TRBJ2-7 | TRBV24-1 | . | TGTGCCACCAGTCAGGGGTCCCTCTACGAGCAGTACTTC | CATSQGSLYEQYF
TRBD1 | TRBJ2-7 | TRBV24-1 | . | TGTGCCACCAGTGATACTCGGACAGGGGGGGGCGAGCAGTACTTC | CATSDTRTGGGEQYF
. | TRBJ1-5 | TRBV6-5 | few | TGTGCCAGCAGTTCCGGGGGGGGGCTGAGTCAGCCCCAGCATTTT | CASSSGGGLSQPQHF
TRBD2 | TRBJ2-3 | TRBV9 | . | TGTGCCAGCAGCGTATATCTAGCGGGGCGACCAACAGATACGCAGTATTTT | CASSVYLAGRPTDTQYF